Below, one T cell receptor (beta chain) is given with its context. Its antigen is undetermined. The CDR3 covers 16 residues. Trimming left V 2 bases short and J 7 bases short, with 22 bases between. Germline loops: CDR1 SGHRS, CDR2 YFSETQ. Sequencing was performed with immunoSEQ multiplex PCR; in TCRdb, only in-frame clones are kept and a portion is missing. The data show 35,000 to 45,000 clones, 85% to 95% seen once. The data derive from a study of graft-versus-host responses after intestinal transplantation. The study's findings and limits: Peak circulating GvH clone levels were associated with early post-transplant HvG declines. GvH clones occurred in recipient marrow; some first appeared in ileum or blood. Allograft graft-versus-host to host-versus-graft clonal ratios ran high in patients with graft-donor T cell macrochimerism.

The clonotype comes from a human patient who received an intestinal transplant, so some T cells may come from the graft donor. The sample was PBMCs, taken around 730 days after intestinal transplantation. The V gene is TRBV5-1, the J gene TRBJ2-7; D may match TRBD1 or TRBD2 (6 bases each). The CDR3 DNA reads as TGCGCCAGCAGCTTTATACAACCGGGGGCGATGGGGGAGCAGTACTTC. Protein: CASSFIQPGAMGEQYF. Using reference TRBV5-1 and TRBJ2-7 for the parts outside the CDR3, the full variable domain is KAGVTQTPRYLIKTRGQQVTLSCSPISGHRSVSWYQQTPGQGLQFLFEYFSETQRNKGNFPGRFSGRQFSNSRSEMNVSTLELGDSALYLCASSFIQPGAMGEQYFGPGTRLTVT.